The rows below give T cell receptor beta chains drawn from one sample of a study of blood T cell repertoires in COVID-19. The repertoire was sequenced with immunoSEQ multiplex PCR; TCRdb's copy has only in-frame clones and lacks some. The sample consists of hundreds of thousands of clones, over 70% of them appearing once. Sequenced input: peripheral blood. The receptors stem from a woman between 40 and 55 years old who had recovered from COVID-19. Both conserved end residues are part of each CDR3. Each record gives: clone size, D gene, V gene, J gene, CDR3 DNA, CDR3 protein. The D gene is left open where the match is weak. The size field is filled for only some rows; it gives once, few, many or a size class.

>.|.|TRBV6-6|TRBJ1-4
TGTGCCAGCAGTCAACCCAGAGGGTCCTCGGGTAATGAAAAACTGTTTTTT
CASSQPRGSSGNEKLFF
>once|.|TRBV7-2|TRBJ2-7
TGTGCCAGCAGCCTGGAAGGGGGGCAGTACTTC
CASSLEGGQYF
>.|TRBD1|TRBV9|TRBJ1-4
TGTGCCAGCAGCGTAGCGGGGACAGGGTATGAAAAACTGTTTTTT
CASSVAGTGYEKLFF
>.|TRBD1|TRBV5-4|TRBJ1-1
TGTGCCAGCAGTCCGAAGGACAGGGGAGACACTGAAGCTTTCTTT
CASSPKDRGDTEAFF
>.|.|TRBV18|TRBJ2-3
TGTGCCAGCTCTCCAAGGGGAGATACGCAGTATTTT
CASSPRGDTQYF
>once|.|TRBV4-3|TRBJ1-2
TGCGCCAGCAGCCTAGTACAGGGTGGGAGATATGGCTACACCTTC
CASSLVQGGRYGYTF
>many|TRBD2|TRBV7-2|TRBJ2-7
TGTGCCAGCACACAACAATCGGGGGGGGAGAACGAGCAGTACTTC
CASTQQSGGENEQYF
>once|.|TRBV7-9|TRBJ1-5
TGTGCCAGCAGTGACAGTTATAGCAATCAGCCCCAGCATTTT
CASSDSYSNQPQHF
>.|TRBD2|TRBV7-8|TRBJ2-7
TGTGCCAGCAGCACCACCCGACTAGCGGGGGGGAAAACCTACGAGCAGTACTTC
CASSTTRLAGGKTYEQYF
>.|TRBD1|TRBV6-6|TRBJ1-1
TGTGCCAGCAGTACACGGACAGGGATGGACACTGAAGCTTTCTTT
CASSTRTGMDTEAFF
>.|.|TRBV14|TRBJ1-1
TGTGCCAGCAGCCAAGAAGGGGTTTACACTGAAGCTTTCTTT
CASSQEGVYTEAFF
>.|TRBD1|TRBV6-2/TRBV6-3|TRBJ2-7
TGTGCCAGCAGTTACAACAGGGGTTCTAAATACGAGCAGTACTTC
CASSYNRGSKYEQYF
>.|.|TRBV5-4|TRBJ2-3
TGTGCCGTAAGGGACCCCCGGACAGCTAGCACAGATACGCAGTATTTT
CAVRDPRTASTDTQYF
>few|TRBD1|TRBV6-6|TRBJ2-2
TGTGCCAGCAGCCGGGACAGCGCAACGAACACCGGGGAGCTGTTTTTT
CASSRDSATNTGELFF
>.|.|TRBV29-1|TRBJ2-3
TGCAGCGGGATCGGGGGCACAGATACGCAGTATTTT
CSGIGGTDTQYF
>.|TRBD1|TRBV18|TRBJ1-1
TGTGCCAGCTCACCTCGGACAGGGGAAGCTTTCTTT
CASSPRTGEAFF
>.|TRBD2|TRBV4-3|TRBJ2-7
TGCGCCAGCAGCCAACAGCTAGCGGGGAGACCCTACGAGCAGTACTTC
CASSQQLAGRPYEQYF
>.|.|TRBV6-5|TRBJ2-3
TGTGCCAGCAGTTACTCGATTGGGCCTGGGGATACGCAGTATTTT
CASSYSIGPGDTQYF
>.|.|TRBV11-2|TRBJ2-2
TGTGCCAGCAGCTTAGTGTGGGGAGGGAACACCGGGGAGCTGTTTTTT
CASSLVWGGNTGELFF
>.|.|TRBV6-1|TRBJ2-6
TGTGCCAGCAGTGAAGGTGCTAATTGGGCCAACGTCCTGACTTTC
CASSEGANWANVLTF
>.|.|TRBV5-1|TRBJ2-7
TGCGCCAGCAGCGCACACAGGGCCCACGAGCAGTACTTC
CASSAHRAHEQYF
>.|TRBD2|TRBV10-3|TRBJ2-1
TGTGCCATCACGGCGGGGGGGTCCCGCTCCTACAATGAGCAGTTCTTC
CAITAGGSRSYNEQFF
>.|.|TRBV5-1|TRBJ2-7
TGCGCCAGCAGCCCCAGGTTGGGGCCAACCTCCTACGAGCAGTACTTC
CASSPRLGPTSYEQYF
>.|.|TRBV5-1|TRBJ2-7
TGCGCCAGCAGCTTTGGCCGGGGGAACGAGCAGTACTTC
CASSFGRGNEQYF
>.|.|TRBV3-1/TRBV3-2|TRBJ1-1
TGTGCCAGCAGCTTAGGGAAGCGGACTGAAGCTTTCTTT
CASSLGKRTEAFF
>.|TRBD1|TRBV5-3|TRBJ1-5
TGTGCCAGAAGCCCACGGGACAGGGGACAGCCCCAGCATTTT
CARSPRDRGQPQHF
>.|TRBD1|TRBV19|TRBJ1-1
TGTGCCAGTAGTCAGAACAGGGGCGCCGGAATGAACACTGAAGCTTTCTTT
CASSQNRGAGMNTEAFF
>.|TRBD2|TRBV19|TRBJ2-7
TGTGCCAGTACCCCCCCCGGGAGGGGCGAGCAGTACTTC
CASTPPGRGEQYF
>.|TRBD1|TRBV5-4|TRBJ2-7
TGTGCCAGCACCCCCTTCAGCAGGACAGGGGGCCACGAGCAGTACTTC
CASTPFSRTGGHEQYF
>.|TRBD1|TRBV5-1|TRBJ2-5
TGCGCCAGCAGCTCAACAGGGGCAGAGACCCAGTACTTC
CASSSTGAETQYF
>few|.|TRBV11-2|TRBJ1-2
TGTGCCAGCAGCTTAGTGGCCCAGGGCAGCTATGGCTACACCTTC
CASSLVAQGSYGYTF
>.|TRBD1|TRBV7-3|TRBJ2-6
TGTGCCAGCAGCTTGACAGGGGGCTCTGGGGCCAACGTCCTGACTTTC
CASSLTGGSGANVLTF
>.|.|TRBV6-4|TRBJ1-2
TGTGCCAGCAGTGACGGTAGCTATGGCTACACCTTC
CASSDGSYGYTF
>.|.|TRBV14|TRBJ1-2
TGTGCCAGCAGCCAAGATACGGGGTTGTACTATGGCTACACCTTC
CASSQDTGLYYGYTF
>.|.|TRBV5-1|TRBJ1-1
TGCGCCAGCAGCCTTCAACTAGGGTCGGGGAACACTGAAGCTTTCTTT
CASSLQLGSGNTEAFF
>.|TRBD1|TRBV3-1/TRBV3-2|TRBJ2-5
TGTGCCAGCAGCCGGCGGACAGGGAACAGGGAGACCCAGTACTTC
CASSRRTGNRETQYF
>.|.|TRBV5-6|TRBJ2-7
TGTGCCAGCAGCCCAAGACAGGTCTCCTACGAGCAGTACTTC
CASSPRQVSYEQYF
>.|.|TRBV5-1|TRBJ2-2
TGCGCCAGCAGCTTGGGGTCTCTCGAGAGGCTGTTTTTT
CASSLGSLERLFF
>once|TRBD2|TRBV10-3|TRBJ2-3
TGTGCCATCAGTGGACTAGCGGGGGGTAGAGATACGCAGTATTTT
CAISGLAGGRDTQYF
>.|.|TRBV19|TRBJ2-3
TGTGCCAGTAGTATATCCCAGCGGAGCACAGATACGCAGTATTTT
CASSISQRSTDTQYF
>.|TRBD1|TRBV28|TRBJ1-4
TGTGCCAGCAGTCCCGGCGGTGGGACAGATAATAATGAAAAACTGTTTTTT
CASSPGGGTDNNEKLFF
>few|.|TRBV18|TRBJ1-2
TGTGCCAGCTCACCGGCGGGGGGAGGTAACTATGGCTACACCTTC
CASSPAGGGNYGYTF
>.|.|TRBV5-1|TRBJ2-1
TGCGCCAGCAGCTGGACAGCTGACCGCACCTACAATGAGCAGTTCTTC
CASSWTADRTYNEQFF
>.|.|TRBV7-2|TRBJ2-1
TGTGCCAGCAGCTTAGGGACTCAGCAGTTCTTC
CASSLGTQQFF
>.|.|TRBV9|TRBJ2-1
TGTGCCAGCAGTGGGGCAGGTTACAATGAGCAGTTCTTC
CASSGAGYNEQFF
>.|.|TRBV30|TRBJ2-5
TGTGCCTGGGATCCGGACACAGAGGAGACCCAGTACTTC
CAWDPDTEETQYF
>.|TRBD2|TRBV27|TRBJ2-1
TGTGCCAGCACTAAGGCGGGAGGCTACAATGAGCAGTTCTTC
CASTKAGGYNEQFF
>.|.|TRBV12-5|TRBJ1-1
TGTGCTAGTGGCCTGGCGGGGGGGACTGAAGCTTTCTTT
CASGLAGGTEAFF
>.|TRBD1|TRBV5-1|TRBJ1-2
TGCGCCAGCAGCGGAACACAGGGGGAGGGTGGCTACACCTTC
CASSGTQGEGGYTF
>.|TRBD1|TRBV5-8|TRBJ1-2
TGTGCCAGCAGCTTGGTCGGCAGGGGGCAACTCTATGGCTACACCTTC
CASSLVGRGQLYGYTF
>.|.|TRBV2|TRBJ1-5
TGTGCCAGCAGTCCCGACAGCTACGGGCAGCCCCAGCATTTT
CASSPDSYGQPQHF